This T cell receptor beta chain is from a study of monozygotic twins with inflammatory bowel disease. Study outcomes and limitations: Immunosuppressive treatments differing between patients may have added repertoire variability. In these data, no single strong IBD-associated signal or clonotype received support.

Input per TCR library consisted of roughly 3,500 ng of total RNA. Added by template switching were UMIs that each held a 6-nucleotide sample barcode. From the 5' RACE reads, TCRdb lists one entry per CDR3 protein and no DNA. The repertoire shows about 160,000 distinct CDR3 sequences; the top ten hold approximately 2.8%. CDR3 length equals 15 residues. Germline V CDR1 and CDR2: MDHEN, SYDVKM. A remark on this clonotype: The antigen is unknown.

The receptor was isolated from a human donor with ulcerative colitis or Crohn's disease, or a healthy co-twin of an affected twin (not recorded which). The chain employs TRBV28 and TRBJ1-3; there is no DNA to check the TCRdb D call of TRBD1. The sequenced sample consisted of blood. The CDR3: CASRSRGLSGNTIYF.